This TCR beta chain is from a study of T cells in Graves' hyperthyroidism and ophthalmopathy (dated by TCRdb to about 2019). Describing the broader study: Peripheral blood samples were taken at initial diagnosis, before any treatment was given. An independent validation cohort of fewer than 20 hyperthyroidism patients and approximately 16 patients who later progressed to ophthalmopathy tested prospective prediction of ophthalmopathy. The 85 to 100 discovery patients were randomly split 7:3 into training and test sets. The paper reports TCR Vbeta CDR3 sequencing of 130 to 150 peripheral blood samples: around 41 ophthalmopathy, some 80 hyperthyroidism and approximately 17 progressor patients. In about six Graves' hyperthyroidism patients, the study also compared T-cell repertoires from thyroid tissue with T-cell repertoires from blood. Following sampling, methimazole starting at 30 mg daily was given to hyperthyroidism patients, and high-dose intravenous methylprednisolone was given to ophthalmopathy patients. To identify distinguishing TCR V-J signatures, a discovery cohort of 100 patients was used, comprising fewer than 45 with Graves' ophthalmopathy and roughly 60 with stable Graves' hyperthyroidism.

TCR beta CDR3 regions were amplified from RNA transcripts. The first round of RT-PCR for the TCR CDR3 was performed with the HTBI primer set and the Qiagen OneStep RT-PCR kit. The libraries were constructed in a second round of multiplex PCR and then size-selected and purified. Sequencing of the libraries was done on an Illumina HiSeq2000 using paired-end 100 bp reads. The study's own analysis went as follows. SOAPnuke was used to process the raw data, throwing out any read that contained adapters or uncalled bases, had a mean Phred below 15, or lacked an exact constant-primer or identifier match. High-quality paired reads were merged using COPE v1.2.5, and each unique nucleotide sequence was defined as a clonotype. Clonotypes were aligned to IMGT TRBV, TRBD and TRBJ reference segments using MiTCR v1.1. The analysis was restricted to V-J combinations with a frequency above 0.0001, which together covered 99% to 99.2% of the repertoires. A TCS score was defined as the ratio of F50 (clonal expansion) to E x V (chaos), with BLOSUM62-based TCRdist applied between CDR3 peptides within each V-J. Welch's t-statistics and random forest reduced 450 to 600 V-J features to 10 to 15, which were used in a naive Bayes classifier (R e1071). In-frame beta chains were kept once TCRdb had trimmed the public reads at Q25 with fastp and called clones with MiXCR. Rows matching on CDR3 protein sequence are summarized as one entry with the most common DNA and genes. The V and J calls, along with clone size, are taken from TCRdb and not from the paper's own processing. This sample is represented by around 290,000 distinct CDR3 sequences; roughly 15% of them were singletons. Around 7.9% of the sample lies in the top ten.

Measured from the cysteine to the phenylalanine, the CDR3 is 13 residues long. Left in the record is the CDR3 DNA by itself, 39 bases read in frame from the first base. V loses 5 bases of germline sequence and J loses 4 bases, and the interval between the two ends is 11 bases. Reading the germline V gene gives CDR1 MNHNS and CDR2 SASEGT. The hyperthyroidism patients were between 18 and 65 years old and newly diagnosed, with a disease duration of less than 2 months. Exclusion was applied to patients with uncontrolled infections, other autoimmune diseases, pregnancy or lactation. Diagnoses relied on clinical symptoms, serum thyroxine and TRAb, thyroid ultrasound and orbital computed tomography. Blood from progressor patients was collected at the time of first diagnosis with hyperthyroidism, before any ophthalmopathy symptoms had appeared. PBMCs were separated from roughly 9.3 ml of fresh peripheral blood using Ficoll-Paque density gradient centrifugation. Progressor patients were initially diagnosed with Graves' hyperthyroidism and developed ophthalmopathy during follow-up. Trizol reagent was used to extract total RNA, and RNA quality was then checked on an Agilent 2100 Bioanalyzer.

Notes on this clonotype: This clone's antigen is unknown. The input lacks base qualities; no much larger clone sits a single base away.

On the study overall, not on this receptor specifically: Ophthalmopathy was separated from stable hyperthyroidism by a 13 V-J signature model, with approximately 90% sensitivity and about 81% specificity obtained in cross-validation and 80%/75% obtained in testing. No statistical method was used to set the sample size in advance, and investigators knew the group allocation. During validation, the model predicted progression to ophthalmopathy a median of around six months ahead of onset, with approximately 71% sensitivity and about 72% specificity. Most expanded thyroid clonotypes (frequency above 0.001) were also detected in blood, a finding suggesting that blood repertoires may reflect thyroid immune responses.

The TCR originated in a woman in her twenties or thirties with Graves' hyperthyroidism that later progressed to Graves' ophthalmopathy. The chain is made from TRBV6-1 and TRBJ1-2; 6 matching bases give a weak D call of TRBD1. The sequenced material came from blood. In nucleotide form, the sequence is TGTGCCAGCAGTAGACAGGCCGGCTATGGCTACACCTTC. This encodes CASSRQAGYGYTF.